A single sample gave rise to the 24 T cell receptor beta chains below, sequenced in a study of TIL therapy for anti-PD-1-resistant metastatic lung cancer. Indicated time point: pre-treatment sample, taken before nivolumab and TIL therapy. This was the immunoSEQ v3 assay. TCRdb's table, derived via immunoSEQ multiplex PCR, lists solely in-frame clones and lacks some. This table holds 18,000 or so clones, around 82% found once. The material was blood, obtained at baseline. These TCRs come from a person aged 25-85 years with non-small cell lung cancer.

CDR3 nucleotides: TGCGCCAGCAGGACGACAGGGTTCACCGGGGAGCTGTTTTTT. As protein: CASRTTGFTGELFF. This chain uses TRBV5-1 with TRBJ2-2, with 7 positions matching TRBD1. The CDR3 loop spans 14 amino acids. Trimming at V came to 5 bases and at J to 4 bases, leaving 5 bases not matched to a gene. Germline V gene data show CDR1 as SGHRS and CDR2 as YFSETQ.

This clone was counted a single time. A read error may account for a junction end that differs from germline. The J gene is TRBJ1-2, the V gene TRBV6-5; weak D call: TRBD1 (6 bases). The CDR3 has 15 amino acids. The germline V gene has CDR1 MNHEY and CDR2 SVGAGI. The CDR3 loop is CASRYSDSGRYGYTF. CDR3 coding DNA: TGTGCCAGCAGATACTCGGACAGCGGTCGCTATGGCTACACCTTC.

V is TRBV28 and J is TRBJ2-7, with TRBD1 matching over 7 bases. Germline loops: CDR1 MDHEN, CDR2 SYDVKM. The CDR3 totals 12 residues. V trimming: 6 bases; J trimming: 3 bases; junction bases outside the gene matches: 2. This CDR3 is CASSRGNYEQYF. The CDR3 nucleotides are TGTGCCAGCAGCAGGGGGAACTACGAGCAGTACTTC.

J is TRBJ2-3 and V is TRBV11-3; D uncertain. CDR1 and CDR2 from the germline V gene are SGHNT and YENEEA. V gave up 5 bases and J gave up 0 bases, with 9 bases separating them. The CDR3 contains 14 residues. DNA of the CDR3: TGTGCCAGCAGCAGTTTGTCTAGCACAGATACGCAGTATTTT. Translation: CASSSLSSTDTQYF.

This clone has just a few counts. The chain has TRBV18 and TRBJ1-2, with D perhaps TRBD1 (5 bases). Per germline, CDR1 KGHSH and CDR2 LQKENI. The CDR3 runs 17 residues. The germline V and J ends were trimmed by 1 base and 6 bases, with 21 bases remaining between them. The CDR3 reads CASSPRRGAKSEDGYTF. CDR3 DNA sequence: TGTGCCAGCTCACCACGGAGGGGCGCTAAGTCAGAGGATGGCTACACCTTC.

The chain carries TRBV28 and TRBJ1-2, with 12 bases lining up with TRBD1. The CDR3 sequence is 15 residues long. CDR1 and CDR2 from the germline V gene are MDHEN and SYDVKM. Trimming took 4 bases from V and 6 from J; bases not matched to a gene: 6. The CDR3 DNA sequence: TGTGCCAGCAGTTCCGGGGACAGGGGGCTGAATGGCTACACCTTC. Translating it yields CASSSGDRGLNGYTF.

Here the CDR3 DNA reads TGTGCCAGTTCAAGGCCCCCAAACACTGAAGCTTTCTTT. Protein product: CASSRPPNTEAFF. The J gene is TRBJ1-1, the V gene TRBV25-1; D gene unclear. The ends were cut back, 9 bases at V and 2 bases at J, with 13 bases in the middle. In germline, CDR1 is MGHDK, CDR2 SYGVNS. The CDR3 length is 13 residues. Full variable domain (rest looked up from reference TRBV25-1 and TRBJ1-1): EADIYQTPRYLVIGTGKKITLECSQTMGHDKMYWYQQDPGMELHLIHYSYGVNSTEKGDLSSESTVSRIRTEHFPLTLESARPSHTSQYLCASSRPPNTEAFFGQGTRLTVV.

This chain connects TRBV7-9 to TRBJ2-3, with 9 positions matching TRBD2. The CDR3 has 18 residues. From germline, CDR1 is SEHNR and CDR2 FQNEAQ (reference sequence). J lost 4 bases, V lost 5 bases, and 16 bases had no gene match. The CDR3 here is CASSPPGTSRSRADTQYF. CDR3 DNA: TGTGCCAGCAGCCCACCGGGGACTAGCCGCTCCCGGGCAGATACGCAGTATTTT.

Only a few counts were recorded for this clone. V usage is TRBV2 and J usage is TRBJ1-5; weak D call: TRBD1 (5 bases). CDR3 size: 16 residues. V was trimmed by 5 bases and J by 4 bases, leaving 18 bases between them. The germline gives CDR1 SNHLY, CDR2 FYNNEI. CDR3 region: CASSSPGGGGNQPQHF. CDR3 nucleotides: TGTGCCAGCAGTTCCCCCGGCGGGGGAGGTAATCAGCCCCAGCATTTT.

The rearrangement uses TRBV7-2 and TRBJ2-3; the D is unclear. From germline, CDR1 is SGHTA and CDR2 FQGNSA. Trimming took 3 bases from V and 5 from J, leaving 9 bases between them. The length of the CDR3 is 13 residues. The CDR3 is CASSFRQRDTQYF. The CDR3 DNA reads TGTGCCAGCAGCTTCCGCCAGCGAGATACGCAGTATTTT. Variable domain in full (rest from reference TRBV7-2 and TRBJ2-3): GAGVSQSPSNKVTEKGKDVELRCDPISGHTALYWYRQSLGQGLEFLIYFQGNSAPDKSGLPSDRFSAERTGGSVSTLTIQRTQQEDSAVYLCASSFRQRDTQYFGPGTRLTVL.

The rearrangement uses TRBV9 and TRBJ2-5, with 14 bases aligning to TRBD2. Germline CDR1 SGDLS, CDR2 YYNGEE. CDR3 length: 16 residues. The V and J ends lost 3 bases and 4 bases, in that order; junction bases with no gene match: 5. The CDR3 loop reads CASSAPGLAGAETQYF. CDR3 DNA sequence: TGTGCCAGCAGCGCACCGGGACTAGCGGGAGCAGAGACCCAGTACTTC. The variable domain in full, with the rest retrieved from reference TRBV9 and TRBJ2-5, is DSGVTQTPKHLITATGQRVTLRCSPRSGDLSVYWYQQSLDQGLQFLIQYYNGEERAKGNILERFSAQQFPDLHSELNLSSLELGDSALYFCASSAPGLAGAETQYFGPGTRLLVL.

The genes are TRBV28 and TRBJ1-2; a possible D gene is TRBD1 (5 bases). In germline, CDR1 is MDHEN, CDR2 SYDVKM. V was clipped by 2 bases and J by 4 bases, with 8 bases between them. The CDR3 contains 13 residues. The CDR3 region is CASSLQGGYGYTF. In DNA, the CDR3 is TGTGCCAGCAGTTTACAGGGCGGCTATGGCTACACCTTC.

This rearrangement joins TRBV5-4 to TRBJ2-1, with 11 bases fitting TRBD2. CDR1 is SGHNT and CDR2 is YYREEE in the germline V gene (reference sequence). The length of the CDR3 is 17 residues. The junction had 6 bases not matched to a gene; V was cut back by 0 bases and J by 4 bases. This CDR3 reads CASSLEGGLAAYNEQFF. The DNA for the CDR3 is TGTGCCAGCAGCTTGGAGGGGGGACTAGCGGCTTACAATGAGCAGTTCTTC.

This sequence joins TRBV9 and TRBJ2-3; 10 nucleotides agree with TRBD1. The CDR3 consists of 16 residues. Germline V gene sequence: CDR1 SGDLS, CDR2 YYNGEE. V shed 3 bases and J 1 base; nucleotides not matched to a gene: 5. The CDR3 sequence: CASSGDRGHGTDTQYF. In nucleotides, the CDR3 is TGTGCCAGCAGCGGAGACAGGGGGCATGGCACAGATACGCAGTATTTT.

The V and J genes are TRBV28 and TRBJ1-5; no reliable D call. This CDR3 has 13 amino acids. The V and J ends lost 5 bases and 3 bases respectively, with 8 bases between them. Germline V gene sequence: CDR1 MDHEN, CDR2 SYDVKM. The CDR3: CASSGEVNQPQHF. The CDR3 bases are TGTGCCAGCAGTGGGGAGGTCAATCAGCCCCAGCATTTT.

The chain is built from TRBV5-4 and TRBJ1-1; TRBD1 aligns across 7 bases. V dropped 0 bases and J dropped 6; count of bases not matched to a gene: 5. CDR3 length equals 14 residues. The germline V gene encodes CDR1 SGHNT and CDR2 YYREEE (reference sequence). CDR3 DNA sequence: TGTGCCAGCAGCTTGGCACAGGGGAAAGCTGAAGCTTTCTTT. This translates into CASSLAQGKAEAFF. Full variable domain (rest looked up from reference TRBV5-4 and TRBJ1-1): ETGVTQSPTHLIKTRGQQVTLRCSSQSGHNTVSWYQQALGQGPQFIFQYYREEENGRGNFPPRFSGLQFPNYSSELNVNALELDDSALYLCASSLAQGKAEAFFGQGTRLTVV.

The rearrangement uses TRBV29-1 and TRBJ2-1; D is perhaps TRBD1 (6 bases). The CDR3 totals 18 residues. The V gene's germline CDR1 is SQVTM and CDR2 ANQGSEA. V was clipped by 0 bases and J by 1 base, with 19 bases between them. The CDR3, as DNA: TGCAGCGTTGAAGAGGTTTGGGGGCCGGACCGATCCTACAATGAGCAGTTCTTC. Encoded protein: CSVEEVWGPDRSYNEQFF.

The V call is TRBV9, the J call TRBJ2-1; the D gene is possibly TRBD1 (5 bases). V shed 1 base and J shed 8 bases, with 10 bases lying between them. Germline V gives CDR1 SGDLS, CDR2 YYNGEE. CDR3 length: 13 residues. The CDR3 region is CASSVYRTDEQFF. The CDR3 DNA is TGTGCCAGCAGCGTATACAGGACCGATGAGCAGTTCTTC.

This clone was seen only once. This chain connects TRBV14 to TRBJ2-2; D is uncertain. Trimming took off 1 base at V and 6 bases at J, with 9 bases between the two ends. Germline lookup yields CDR1 SGHDN and CDR2 FVKESK. The CDR3 totals 14 residues. CDR3 sequence (DNA): TGTGCCAGCAGCCAAGTGGGGTCGCCCGGGGAGCTGTTTTTT. Translation: CASSQVGSPGELFF. Based on the CDR3 plus reference TRBV14 and TRBJ2-2, the full variable domain is EAGVTQFPSHSVIEKGQTVTLRCDPISGHDNLYWYRRVMGKEIKFLLHFVKESKQDESGMPNNRFLAERTGGTYSTLKVQPAELEDSGVYFCASSQVGSPGELFFGEGSRLTVL.

This sequence joins TRBV9 and TRBJ1-2; D gene ambiguous. Trimming left V 4 bases short and J 1 base short, with 14 bases between. The CDR3 has 15 amino acids. Germline CDR1 and CDR2: SGDLS and YYNGEE. This chain's CDR3 is CASSLLPVFNYGYTF. In DNA form, the CDR3 reads TGTGCCAGCAGCTTACTCCCAGTGTTTAACTATGGCTACACCTTC.

In its sample, this clone was seen a few times. The chain carries TRBV19 and TRBJ2-2; the D is unclear. This CDR3 is 14 amino acids long. Germline lookup yields CDR1 LNHDA and CDR2 SQIVND (reference sequence). Between the trimmed V and J ends, which lost 3 bases and 2 bases, there was a span of 7 bases. The CDR3 loop reads CASSIYSNTGELFF. The CDR3 bases are TGTGCCAGTAGTATTTACAGCAACACCGGGGAGCTGTTTTTT.

The chain has TRBV4-3 and TRBJ2-2; D may be TRBD1 or TRBD2 (5 bases each). V was pared by 0 bases and J by 4 bases, with 9 bases between. Germline V gene data show CDR1 as LGHNA and CDR2 as YSLEER. This CDR3 is built from 15 residues. The CDR3 DNA is TGCGCCAGCAGCCAAGAAGCTGGGGGCACCGGGGAGCTGTTTTTT. Amino acid sequence: CASSQEAGGTGELFF.

J is TRBJ2-1 and V is TRBV7-6; 7 bases line up with TRBD1. With V trimmed by 5 bases and J by 5 bases, 9 bases remained unmatched. The CDR3 runs 15 residues. The germline CDR1 and CDR2 sequences are SGHVS and FNYEAQ. CDR3 loop: CASSLSGQANNEQFF. CDR3 sequence (DNA): TGTGCCAGCAGCCTGAGCGGACAGGCCAACAATGAGCAGTTCTTC.

The genes are TRBV5-1 and TRBJ2-5; D gene unclear. In germline, CDR1 is SGHRS, CDR2 YFSETQ. The ends were cut back, 4 bases at V and 2 bases at J, with 9 bases in the middle. CDR3 length: 13 amino acids. For the CDR3, the DNA is TGCGCCAGCAGCGAACTCGTACAAGAGACCCAGTACTTC. Protein: CASSELVQETQYF.